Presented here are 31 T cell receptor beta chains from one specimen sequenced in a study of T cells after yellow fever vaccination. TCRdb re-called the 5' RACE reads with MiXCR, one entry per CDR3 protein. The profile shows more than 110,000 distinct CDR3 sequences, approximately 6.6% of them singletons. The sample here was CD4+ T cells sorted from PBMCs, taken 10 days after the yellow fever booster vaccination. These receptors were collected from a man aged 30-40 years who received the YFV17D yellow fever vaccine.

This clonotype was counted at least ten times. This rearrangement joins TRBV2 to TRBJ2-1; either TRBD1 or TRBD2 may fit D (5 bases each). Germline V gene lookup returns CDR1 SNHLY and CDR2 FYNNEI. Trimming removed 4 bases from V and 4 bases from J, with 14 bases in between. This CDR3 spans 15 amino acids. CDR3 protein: CASSGGRRAYNEQFF. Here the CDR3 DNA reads TGTGCCAGCAGTGGGGGACGGAGAGCATACAATGAGCAGTTCTTC.

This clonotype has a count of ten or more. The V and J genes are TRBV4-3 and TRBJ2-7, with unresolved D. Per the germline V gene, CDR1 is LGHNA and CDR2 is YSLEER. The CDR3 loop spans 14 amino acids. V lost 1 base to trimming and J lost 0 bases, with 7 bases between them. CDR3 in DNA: TGCGCCAGCAGCCAAGGTGGAAGCTCCTACGAGCAGTACTTC. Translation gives CASSQGGSSYEQYF.

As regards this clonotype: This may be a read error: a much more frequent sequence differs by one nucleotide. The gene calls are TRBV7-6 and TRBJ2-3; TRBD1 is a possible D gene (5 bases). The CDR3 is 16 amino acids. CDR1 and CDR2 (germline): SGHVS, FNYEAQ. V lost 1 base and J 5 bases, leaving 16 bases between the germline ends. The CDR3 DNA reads TGTGCCAGCAGCTTAGAAGGGGCCTCCCGCATAGATACGCAGTATTTT. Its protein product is CASSLEGASRIDTQYF.

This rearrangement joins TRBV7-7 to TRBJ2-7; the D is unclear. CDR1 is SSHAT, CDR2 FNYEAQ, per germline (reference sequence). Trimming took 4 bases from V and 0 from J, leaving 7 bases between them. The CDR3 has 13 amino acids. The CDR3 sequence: CASSSWGSYEQYF. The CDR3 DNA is TGTGCCAGCAGCTCCTGGGGCTCCTACGAGCAGTACTTC.

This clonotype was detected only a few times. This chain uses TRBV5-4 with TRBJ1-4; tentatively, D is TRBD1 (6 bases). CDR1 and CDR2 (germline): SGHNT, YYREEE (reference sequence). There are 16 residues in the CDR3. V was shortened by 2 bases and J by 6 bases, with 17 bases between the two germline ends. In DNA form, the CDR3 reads TGTGCCAGCAGCTTACCTTCGGGCAGGGGCGATGAAAAACTGTTTTTT. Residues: CASSLPSGRGDEKLFF.

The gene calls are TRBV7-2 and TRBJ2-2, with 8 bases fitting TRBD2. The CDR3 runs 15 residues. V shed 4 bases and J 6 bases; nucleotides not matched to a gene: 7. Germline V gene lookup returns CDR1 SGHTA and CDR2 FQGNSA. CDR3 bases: TGTGCCAGCAGCTCGGCCAGCGGGAGCGCCGGGGAGCTGTTTTTT. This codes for CASSSASGSAGELFF.

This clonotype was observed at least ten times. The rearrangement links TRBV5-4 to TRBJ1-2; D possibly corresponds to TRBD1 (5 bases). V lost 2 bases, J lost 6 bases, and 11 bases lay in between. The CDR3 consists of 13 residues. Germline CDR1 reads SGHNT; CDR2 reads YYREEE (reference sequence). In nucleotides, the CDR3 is TGTGCCAGCAGCTTACCAGGGTCGCATGGCTACACCTTC. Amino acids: CASSLPGSHGYTF. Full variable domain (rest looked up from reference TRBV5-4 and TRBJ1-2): ETGVTQSPTHLIKTRGQQVTLRCSSQSGHNTVSWYQQALGQGPQFIFQYYREEENGRGNFPPRFSGLQFPNYSSELNVNALELDDSALYLCASSLPGSHGYTFGSGTRLTVV.

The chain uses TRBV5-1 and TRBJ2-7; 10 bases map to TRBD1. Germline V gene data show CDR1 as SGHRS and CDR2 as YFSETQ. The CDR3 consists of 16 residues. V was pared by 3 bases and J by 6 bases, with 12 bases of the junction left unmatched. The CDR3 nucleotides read TGCGCCAGCAGCTCGGTGGGGGGACAGGGGTACATCGAGCAGTACTTC. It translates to CASSSVGGQGYIEQYF.

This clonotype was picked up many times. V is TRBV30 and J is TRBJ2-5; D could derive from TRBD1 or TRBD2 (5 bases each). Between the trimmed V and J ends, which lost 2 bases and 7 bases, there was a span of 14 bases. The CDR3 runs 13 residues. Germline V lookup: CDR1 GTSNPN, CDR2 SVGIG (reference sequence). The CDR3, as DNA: TGTGCCTGGAGTACCGGGGCATATGGGACCCAGTACTTC. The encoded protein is CAWSTGAYGTQYF.

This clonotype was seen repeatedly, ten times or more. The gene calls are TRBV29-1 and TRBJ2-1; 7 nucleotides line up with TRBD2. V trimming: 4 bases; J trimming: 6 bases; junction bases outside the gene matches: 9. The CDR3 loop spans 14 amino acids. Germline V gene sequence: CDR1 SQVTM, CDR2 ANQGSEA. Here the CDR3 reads CSVAREAFTNEQFF. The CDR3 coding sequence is TGCAGCGTTGCCCGGGAGGCCTTTACCAATGAGCAGTTCTTC.

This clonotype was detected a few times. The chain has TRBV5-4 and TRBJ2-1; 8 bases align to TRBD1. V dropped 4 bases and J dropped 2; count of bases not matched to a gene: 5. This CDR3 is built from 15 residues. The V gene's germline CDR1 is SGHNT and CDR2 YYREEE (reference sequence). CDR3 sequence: CASSSGTGTYNEQFF. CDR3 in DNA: TGTGCCAGCAGCAGTGGGACAGGTACCTACAATGAGCAGTTCTTC.

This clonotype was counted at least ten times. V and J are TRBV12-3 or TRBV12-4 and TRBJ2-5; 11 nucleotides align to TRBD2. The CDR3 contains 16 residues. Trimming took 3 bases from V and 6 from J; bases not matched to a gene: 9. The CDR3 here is CASSFSGTSGSKTQYF. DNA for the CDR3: TGTGCCAGCAGTTTTTCTGGGACTAGCGGATCGAAGACCCAGTACTTC.

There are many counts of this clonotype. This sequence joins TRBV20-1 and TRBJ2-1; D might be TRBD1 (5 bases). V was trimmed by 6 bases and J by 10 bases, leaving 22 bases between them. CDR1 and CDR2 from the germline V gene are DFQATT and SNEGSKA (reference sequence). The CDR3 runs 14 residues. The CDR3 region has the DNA TGCAGTGCATCCCCGGTCGTGGACACTGGGGAGCAGTTCTTC. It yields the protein CSASPVVDTGEQFF.

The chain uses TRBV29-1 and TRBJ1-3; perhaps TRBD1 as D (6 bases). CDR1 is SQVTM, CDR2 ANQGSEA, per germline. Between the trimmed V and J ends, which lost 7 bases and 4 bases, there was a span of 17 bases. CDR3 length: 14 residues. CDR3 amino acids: CSAGGGARGNTIYF. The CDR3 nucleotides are TGCAGCGCCGGGGGGGGGGCAAGAGGAAACACCATATATTTT.

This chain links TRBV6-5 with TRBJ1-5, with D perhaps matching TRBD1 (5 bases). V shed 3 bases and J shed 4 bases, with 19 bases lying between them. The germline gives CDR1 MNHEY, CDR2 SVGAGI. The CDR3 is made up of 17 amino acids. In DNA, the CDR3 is TGTGCCAGCAGTTATCTGACCGTGGGGCAGGCTAATCAGCCCCAGCATTTT. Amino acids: CASSYLTVGQANQPQHF.

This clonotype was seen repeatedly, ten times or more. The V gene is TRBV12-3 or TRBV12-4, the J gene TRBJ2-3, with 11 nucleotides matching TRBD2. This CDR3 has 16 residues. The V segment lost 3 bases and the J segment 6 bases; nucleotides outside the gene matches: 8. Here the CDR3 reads CASSFVAGGPGDTQYF. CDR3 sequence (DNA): TGTGCCAGCAGTTTCGTAGCGGGAGGGCCGGGGGATACGCAGTATTTT.

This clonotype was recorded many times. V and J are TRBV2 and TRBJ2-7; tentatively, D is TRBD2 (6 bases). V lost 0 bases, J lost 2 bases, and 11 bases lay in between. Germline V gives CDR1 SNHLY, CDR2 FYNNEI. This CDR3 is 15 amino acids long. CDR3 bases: TGTGCCAGCAGTGAAGCGCTTAGCGGTCCCTACGAGCAGTACTTC. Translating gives CASSEALSGPYEQYF. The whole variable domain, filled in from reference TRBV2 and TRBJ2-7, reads EPEVTQTPSHQVTQMGQEVILRCVPISNHLYFYWYRQILGQKVEFLVSFYNNEISEKSEIFDDQFSVERPDGSNFTLKIRSTKLEDSAMYFCASSEALSGPYEQYFGPGTRLTVT.

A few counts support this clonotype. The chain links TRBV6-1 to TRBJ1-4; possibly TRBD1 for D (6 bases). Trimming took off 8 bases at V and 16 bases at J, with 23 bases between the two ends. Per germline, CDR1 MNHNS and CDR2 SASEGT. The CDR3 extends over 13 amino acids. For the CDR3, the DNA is TGTGCCAGCCGGTGGGCAGGGGCCCCAACTCAGTTTTTT. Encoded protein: CASRWAGAPTQFF.

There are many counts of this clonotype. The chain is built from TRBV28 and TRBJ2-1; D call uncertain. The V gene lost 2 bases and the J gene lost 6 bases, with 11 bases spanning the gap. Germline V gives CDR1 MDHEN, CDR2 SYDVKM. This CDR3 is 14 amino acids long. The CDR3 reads CASSLPANLNEQFF. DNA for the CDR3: TGTGCCAGCAGTTTACCCGCTAACCTCAATGAGCAGTTCTTC.

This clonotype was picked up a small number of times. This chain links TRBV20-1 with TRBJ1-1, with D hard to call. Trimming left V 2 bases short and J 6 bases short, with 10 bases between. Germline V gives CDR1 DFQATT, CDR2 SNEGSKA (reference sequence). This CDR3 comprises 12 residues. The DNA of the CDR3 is TGCAGTGCTAGACAGGCCGTCCCTGAAGCTTTCTTT. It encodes CSARQAVPEAFF.

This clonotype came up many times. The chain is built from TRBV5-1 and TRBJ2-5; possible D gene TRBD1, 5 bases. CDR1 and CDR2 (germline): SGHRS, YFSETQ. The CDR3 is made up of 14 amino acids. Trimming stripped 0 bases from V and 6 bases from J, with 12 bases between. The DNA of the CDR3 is TGCGCCAGCAGCTTGGAGGGGCAGGGCCAGACCCAGTACTTC. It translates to CASSLEGQGQTQYF.

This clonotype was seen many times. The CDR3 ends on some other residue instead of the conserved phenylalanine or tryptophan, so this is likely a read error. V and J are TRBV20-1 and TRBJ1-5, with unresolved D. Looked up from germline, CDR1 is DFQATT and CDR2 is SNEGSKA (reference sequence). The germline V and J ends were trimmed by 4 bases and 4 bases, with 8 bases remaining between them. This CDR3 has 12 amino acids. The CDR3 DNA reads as TGCAGTGCTACGTACCCAAATCAGCCCCAGCATTCT. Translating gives CSATYPNQPQHS.

The CDR3 nucleotides read TGCAGTGCTTACCAACCGGGAGCCCCGCAAAAACTGTTTTTT. Protein product: CSAYQPGAPQKLFF. V is TRBV20-1 and J is TRBJ1-4; D uncertain. The CDR3 sequence is 14 residues long. Germline CDR1 is DFQATT and CDR2 is SNEGSKA (reference sequence). Trimming took 5 bases from V and 9 from J, leaving 19 bases between them.

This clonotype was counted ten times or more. The CDR3 spells CASSLGRTQETQYF. The CDR3 DNA sequence: TGTGCCAGCAGCTTGGGCAGAACGCAAGAGACCCAGTACTTC. The chain carries TRBV5-6 and TRBJ2-5; the D is unclear. Germline values: CDR1 SGHDT, CDR2 YYEEEE. The V end was cut by 0 bases, the J end by 2 bases, with 8 bases between. The CDR3 spans 14 residues.

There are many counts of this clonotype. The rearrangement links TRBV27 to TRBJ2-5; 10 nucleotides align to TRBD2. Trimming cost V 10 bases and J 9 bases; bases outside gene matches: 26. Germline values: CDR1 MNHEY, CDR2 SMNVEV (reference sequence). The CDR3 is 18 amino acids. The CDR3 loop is CANHLVEREGTKRASQYF. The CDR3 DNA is TGTGCCAACCACCTCGTGGAGCGGGAGGGTACCAAGAGAGCGTCCCAGTACTTC.

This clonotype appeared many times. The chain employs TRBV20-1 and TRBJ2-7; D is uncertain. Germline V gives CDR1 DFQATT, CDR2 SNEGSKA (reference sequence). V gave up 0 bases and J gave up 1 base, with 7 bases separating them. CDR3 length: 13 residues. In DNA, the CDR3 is TGCAGTGCTAGAGATGTCAGTTCCTACGAGCAGTACTTC. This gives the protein CSARDVSSYEQYF.

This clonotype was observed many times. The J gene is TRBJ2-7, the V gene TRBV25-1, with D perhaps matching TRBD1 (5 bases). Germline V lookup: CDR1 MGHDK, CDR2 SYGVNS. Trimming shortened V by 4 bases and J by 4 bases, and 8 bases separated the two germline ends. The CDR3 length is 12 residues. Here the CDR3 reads CASSAQGYEQYF. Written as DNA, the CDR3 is TGTGCCAGCAGTGCCCAGGGATACGAGCAGTACTTC.

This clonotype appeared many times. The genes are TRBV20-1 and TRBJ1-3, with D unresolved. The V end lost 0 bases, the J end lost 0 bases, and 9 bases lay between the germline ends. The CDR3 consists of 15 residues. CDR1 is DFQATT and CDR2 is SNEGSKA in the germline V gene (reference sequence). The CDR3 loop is CSARDPRYSGNTIYF. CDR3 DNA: TGCAGTGCTAGAGATCCGAGGTACTCTGGAAACACCATATATTTT.

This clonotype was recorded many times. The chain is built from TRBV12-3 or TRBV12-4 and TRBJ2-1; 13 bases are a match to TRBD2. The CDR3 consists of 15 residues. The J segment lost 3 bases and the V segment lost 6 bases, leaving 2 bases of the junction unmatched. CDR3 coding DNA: TGTGCCAGCAGACGGACTAGCGGGGGCTACAATGAGCAGTTCTTC. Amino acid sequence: CASRRTSGGYNEQFF.

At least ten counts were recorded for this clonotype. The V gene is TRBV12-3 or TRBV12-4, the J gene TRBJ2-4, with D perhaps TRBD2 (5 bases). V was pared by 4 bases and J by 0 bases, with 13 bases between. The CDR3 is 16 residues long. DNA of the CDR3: TGTGCCAGCAGTTGGACTGGGGTACCAGCCAAAAACATTCAGTACTTC. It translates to CASSWTGVPAKNIQYF.

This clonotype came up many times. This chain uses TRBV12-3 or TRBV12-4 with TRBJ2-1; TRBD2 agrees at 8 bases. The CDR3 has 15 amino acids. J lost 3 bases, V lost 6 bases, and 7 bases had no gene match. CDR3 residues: CASSRTSGVYNEQFF. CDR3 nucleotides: TGTGCCAGCAGCCGTACTAGCGGAGTCTACAATGAGCAGTTCTTC.